This passage covers 10 T cell receptor beta chains from one sample sequenced in a study of regulatory T cells in long-lasting Graves disease. Time point reported: newly diagnosed GD, antithyroid drugs for less than 3 months. The TCR library was made from RNA extracted from PBMCs. TCR beta libraries were built with iRepertoire HTBI primers and Arm-PCR of CDR3 regions. TCRdb ran MiXCR on the multiplex PCR reads and lists one entry per CDR3 protein. Of a few hundred thousand distinct CDR3 sequences detected, approximately 15% appear once; the ten largest clones hold roughly 30%. The sample was also linked to a second study, of T cells in Graves' hyperthyroidism and ophthalmopathy.

This specimen was peripheral blood mononuclear cells (PBMCs), taken at new diagnosis, from a patient treated with antithyroid drugs. These receptors all come from a man aged 35-49 years with Graves disease.

This clonotype was recorded at least ten times. The V and J genes are TRBV28 and TRBJ1-5; 7 nucleotides match TRBD1. The V segment lost 6 bases and the J segment 0 bases; nucleotides outside the gene matches: 5. Germline-derived CDR1 and CDR2 are MDHEN and SYDVKM. The CDR3 covers 15 residues. CDR3 DNA: TGTGCCAGCAGAGACTGGACAGGTAGCAATCAGCCCCAGCATTTT. This codes for CASRDWTGSNQPQHF.

Ten or more counts support this clonotype. The chain is built from TRBV12-3 or TRBV12-4 and TRBJ2-5, with 7 bases fitting TRBD2. This CDR3 has 15 amino acids. Losses at the gene ends were 5 bases for V and 4 bases for J; bases not matched to a gene: 10. The CDR3 sequence is CASSRRAGGRETQYF. The CDR3 nucleotides read TGTGCCAGCAGTCGCCGGGCCGGGGGGAGAGAGACCCAGTACTTC.

This clonotype appeared many times. Sequence at one end of the junction differs from germline and may be a read error. The rearrangement joins TRBV3-1 to TRBJ2-7, with 10 bases aligning to TRBD1. The germline CDR1 and CDR2 sequences are LGHDT and YNNKEL (reference sequence). This CDR3 is built from 12 residues. CDR3 sequence: CASSQGGTGVNF. CDR3 nucleotides: TGTGCCAGCAGCCAAGGGGGGACAGGGGTAAACTTC.

The chain combines TRBV14 with TRBJ2-1; D ambiguous. CDR3 length equals 13 residues. V lost 3 bases, J lost 7 bases, and 10 bases lay in between. Germline V gene data show CDR1 as SGHDN and CDR2 as FVKESK. The CDR3 spells CASSQPGRNEQFF. CDR3 bases: TGTGCCAGCAGCCAGCCGGGTAGAAATGAGCAGTTCTTC.

This clonotype was counted at least ten times. This sequence joins TRBV7-9 and TRBJ1-1; 7 bases map to TRBD1. The CDR3 has 13 residues. Germline CDR1 SEHNR, CDR2 FQNEAQ (reference sequence). J was trimmed by 10 bases and V by 4 bases; bases with no gene match: 9. DNA of the CDR3: TGTGCCAGCAGCTCGTGGGACAGCTCGGGAGCTTTCTTT. It is translated as CASSSWDSSGAFF.

There are many counts of this clonotype. The V gene is TRBV29-1, the J gene TRBJ2-1; D remains ambiguous. V was cut by 1 base and J by 0 bases, with 10 bases left in between. This CDR3 spans 15 amino acids. Germline-derived CDR1 and CDR2 are SQVTM and ANQGSEA. CDR3 in amino acids: CSVEVLADSYNEQFF. CDR3 nucleotides: TGCAGCGTTGAAGTTCTGGCCGACTCCTACAATGAGCAGTTCTTC.

This clonotype came up many times. This chain uses TRBV5-1 with TRBJ1-1; 9 bases fit TRBD1. The length of the CDR3 is 14 residues. Germline V gene sequence: CDR1 SGHRS, CDR2 YFSETQ. Losses at the gene ends were 3 bases for V and 5 bases for J; bases not matched to a gene: 5. The CDR3 DNA is TGCGCCAGCAGCTCACAGGGGGCAGGTACTGAAGCTTTCTTT. Protein product: CASSSQGAGTEAFF.

The V call is TRBV30, the J call TRBJ1-1; D unresolved. The CDR3 extends over 12 amino acids. The V and J ends lost 1 base and 2 bases respectively, with 5 bases between them. Per germline, CDR1 GTSNPN and CDR2 SVGIG (reference sequence). The CDR3 DNA follows: TGTGCCTGGAGTGATGGAAACACTGAAGCTTTCTTT. Protein: CAWSDGNTEAFF.

This chain links TRBV27 with TRBJ2-5; 14 bases are a match to TRBD2. Unmatched junction bases numbered 8, after V lost 4 bases and J lost 4 bases. Germline CDR1 and CDR2: MNHEY and SMNVEV (reference sequence). The CDR3 spans 17 residues. This CDR3 is CASSSIEGLAGGETQYF. The CDR3 DNA sequence: TGTGCCAGCAGTTCAATCGAAGGACTAGCGGGGGGAGAGACCCAGTACTTC.

In its sample, this clonotype was seen many times. V gene TRBV18 combines with J gene TRBJ2-5; TRBD2 aligns across 8 bases. Per germline, CDR1 KGHSH and CDR2 LQKENI. After removal of 2 bases from V and 3 bases from J, the junction contained 5 bases not matched to a gene. The CDR3 extends over 15 amino acids. The CDR3 DNA follows: TGTGCCAGCTCACCATTTCAGGGACTAGAAGAGACCCAGTACTTC. It codes for CASSPFQGLEETQYF.